This TCR beta chain was sequenced during a study of cytomegalovirus exposure and HLA in healthy donors. PCR amplification relied on 60 Vbeta primers (plus 13 Jbeta primers). Measured with immunoSEQ multiplex PCR; TCRdb has only the in-frame clones, and not every one. The sample shows 150,000 to 200,000 clones, around 82% of them seen only once. V lost 6 bases to trimming and J lost 1 base; unmatched junction nucleotides: 7. This CDR3 has 15 amino acids. From germline, CDR1 is MNHEY and CDR2 SVGAGI. The chain couples TRBV6-5 to TRBJ1-1; 8 nucleotides agree with TRBD1. The sequencing sample was made of PBMCs. The clonotype was recovered from a middle-aged man in good health and CMV-seropositive. This CDR3 is CASSPRGQGNTEAFF. CDR3 coding DNA: TGTGCCAGCAGCCCCCGAGGACAGGGGAACACTGAAGCTTTCTTT.